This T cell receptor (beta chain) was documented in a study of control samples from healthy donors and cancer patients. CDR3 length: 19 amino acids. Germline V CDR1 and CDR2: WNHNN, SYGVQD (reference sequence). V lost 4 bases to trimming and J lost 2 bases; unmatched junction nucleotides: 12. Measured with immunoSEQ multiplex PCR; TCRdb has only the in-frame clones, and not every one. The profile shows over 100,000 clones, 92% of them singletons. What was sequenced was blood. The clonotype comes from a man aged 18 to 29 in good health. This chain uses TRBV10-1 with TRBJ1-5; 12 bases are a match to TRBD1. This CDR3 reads CASSVVLGQGAGGNQPQHF. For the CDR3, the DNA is TGCGCCAGCAGTGTTGTTCTGGGACAGGGGGCCGGCGGCAATCAGCCCCAGCATTTT.